The clone carrying this T cell receptor beta chain was detected a few times. MiXCR, applied by TCRdb to the RT-PCR reads, yields one record per CDR3 protein. This table holds fewer than 750,000 distinct CDR3 sequences, less than 15% found once. This specimen comes from a study of response to subunit inactivated influenza vaccine. The CDR3 extends over 14 amino acids. Looked up from germline, CDR1 is MNHNS and CDR2 is SASEGT. V shed 4 bases and J shed 1 base, with 11 bases lying between them. Sequencing used PBMCs from blood, obtained less than 13 days after vaccination. This sequence originates from a man in his fifties who received an inactivated influenza vaccine. The chain has TRBV6-1 and TRBJ2-7; D gene ambiguous. For the CDR3, the DNA is TGTGCCAGCAGTGCAGCGATACTTTCCTACGAGCAGTACTTC. Translation gives CASSAAILSYEQYF.